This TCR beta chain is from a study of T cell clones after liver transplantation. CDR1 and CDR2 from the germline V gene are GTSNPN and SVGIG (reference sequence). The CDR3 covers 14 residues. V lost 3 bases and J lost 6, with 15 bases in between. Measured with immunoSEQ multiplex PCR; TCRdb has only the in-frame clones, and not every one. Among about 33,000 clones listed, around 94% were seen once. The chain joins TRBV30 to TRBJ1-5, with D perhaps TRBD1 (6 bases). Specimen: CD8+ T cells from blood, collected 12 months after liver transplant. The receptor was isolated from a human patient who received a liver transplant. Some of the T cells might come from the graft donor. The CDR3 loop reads CAWRPPGAAQPQHF. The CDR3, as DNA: TGTGCCTGGAGACCCCCAGGGGCGGCTCAGCCCCAGCATTTT.